This paragraph covers one TCR beta chain sequence. Its antigen is not identified. The sample is drawn from a study of CXCR3-negative and CXCR3-positive naive CD8 T cells. The study's findings and limits: CXCR3-expressing naive cells carried TRB CDR3s more hydrophobic than those of CXCR3-negative naive cells. Partially decreased CXCR3 expression was recorded after cryopreservation, and fresh PBMCs were used in most assays. The study found comparably high diversity in both naive subsets and much lower diversity in memory CD8+ cells.

Naive CD8+ T lymphocytes were specified as CD45RO-CCR7+CD27+CD95-. UMI-labeled TRB cDNA libraries were prepared by 5' RACE. From the 5' RACE reads, TCRdb lists one entry per CDR3 protein and no DNA. The sample data list approximately 5,900 distinct CDR3 sequences. This clonotype was obtained from a human donor in good health. Some clones in this sample may be carry-over from other donors' samples. Sequencing was carried out using naive CXCR3+ CD8+ T cells from blood. The subset denotes: CD45RO-CCR7+CD27+CD95- naive CD8+ T cells expressing CXCR3 (TNR3+).

The CDR3 loop reads CASSFLHEQFF. The chain is built from TRBV12-3 or TRBV12-4 and TRBJ2-1. The CDR3 sequence is 11 residues long.